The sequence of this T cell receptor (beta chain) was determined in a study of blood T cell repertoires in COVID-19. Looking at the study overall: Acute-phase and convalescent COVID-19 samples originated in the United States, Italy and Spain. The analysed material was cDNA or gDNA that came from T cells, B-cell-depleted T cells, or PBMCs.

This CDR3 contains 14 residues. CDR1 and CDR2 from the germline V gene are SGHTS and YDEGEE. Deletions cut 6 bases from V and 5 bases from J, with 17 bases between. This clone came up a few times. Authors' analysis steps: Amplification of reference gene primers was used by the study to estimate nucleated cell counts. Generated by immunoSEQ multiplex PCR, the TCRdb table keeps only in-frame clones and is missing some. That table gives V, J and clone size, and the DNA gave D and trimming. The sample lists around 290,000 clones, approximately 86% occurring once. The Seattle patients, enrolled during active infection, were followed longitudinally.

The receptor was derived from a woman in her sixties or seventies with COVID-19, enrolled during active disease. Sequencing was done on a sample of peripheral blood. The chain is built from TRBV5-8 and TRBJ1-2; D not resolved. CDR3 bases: TGTGCCAGCATCGCCGATCGGGTTGAGTATGGCTACACCTTC. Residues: CASIADRVEYGYTF.